The rows below give T cell receptor beta chains drawn from one sample of a study of beta chain features in type 1 diabetes. Sequencing was performed with immunoSEQ multiplex PCR; in TCRdb, only in-frame clones are kept and a portion is missing. This table has roughly 290,000 clones, approximately 15% appearing once. Sequenced: naive CD4+ T cells from blood. These receptors were obtained from a man younger than 35 with type 1 diabetes. The CDR3 runs from the conserved cysteine through the conserved F or W. A D gene is named only where the DNA matches it firmly. Some rows have no size entry. The others give once, few or many, or a class for an expanded clone.

TRBD2 TRBJ2-3 TRBV5-1 - TGCGCCAGCAGCTGGGTAGCGGGAGAACAGGGTCTCACAGATACGCAGTATTTT CASSWVAGEQGLTDTQYF
TRBD1 TRBJ1-2 TRBV6-6 - TGTGCCAGCAGCCTGGACAGGGACTATGGCTACACCTTC CASSLDRDYGYTF
- TRBJ1-1 TRBV29-1 few TGCAGCGTGGGGGGACGGGCGAACACTGAAGCTTTCTTT CSVGGRANTEAFF
- TRBJ1-1 TRBV23-1 - TGCGCCAGCAGTCAAGGACAGACGAACACTGAAGCTTTCTTT CASSQGQTNTEAFF
TRBD2 TRBJ2-3 TRBV27 few TGTGCCAGCAGTTTAACGGCTAGCGGGAGTCCGGATACGCAGTATTTT CASSLTASGSPDTQYF
- TRBJ1-2 TRBV30 - TGTGCCGCAACAGGACGTGGACATGGCTACACCTTC CAATGRGHGYTF
- TRBJ1-5 TRBV7-2 few TGTGCCAGCAGCTTAGGGCAGGCTCACAATCAGCCCCAGCATTTT CASSLGQAHNQPQHF
TRBD1 TRBJ1-1 TRBV7-2 few TGTGCCAGCAGCTCAAGGGACAGGAACACTGAAGCTTTCTTT CASSSRDRNTEAFF
- TRBJ1-5 TRBV6-5 - TGTGCCAGCAGTTATGCAGGGGACAATCAGCCCCAGCATTTT CASSYAGDNQPQHF
TRBD2 TRBJ2-5 TRBV7-2 - TGTGCCAGCAGCTGGGGACTAGCGGGGCAAGAGACCCAGTACTTC CASSWGLAGQETQYF
- TRBJ1-5 TRBV7-2 few TGTGCCAGCAGCCCAGACAGGTTAAGGAATCAGCCCCAGCATTTT CASSPDRLRNQPQHF
TRBD1 TRBJ1-2 TRBV6-5 - TGTGCCAGCAGTTACCTTAACAGGGGGCTCGGCTACACCTTC CASSYLNRGLGYTF
- TRBJ1-1 TRBV9 few TGTGCCAGCAGCGTAGCGGCCGGGATGAACACTGAAGCTTTCTTT CASSVAAGMNTEAFF